This T cell receptor (beta chain) is from a study of blood T cell repertoires in COVID-19. Background on the study: The origin of the acute and convalescent COVID-19 samples was the United States, Italy and Spain.

Profiled with immunoSEQ multiplex PCR; TCRdb holds only in-frame clones, not every one. The sample has roughly 180,000 clones, roughly 82% seen once. This CDR3 has 15 residues. CDR1 and CDR2 (germline): SGDLS, YYNGEE. The V end lost 3 bases, the J end lost 7 bases, and 19 bases lay between the germline ends. The material sequenced was PBMCs or T cells enriched from blood (not recorded which). This rearrangement joins TRBV9 to TRBJ2-5, with D possibly being TRBD2 (5 bases). The clonotype was recovered from a woman in her thirties who had recovered from COVID-19. The CDR3 sequence is CASSASGEGPRTQYF. As DNA, the CDR3 is TGTGCCAGCAGCGCAAGCGGTGAGGGCCCTCGGACCCAGTACTTC.